The subject of this entry is one T cell receptor beta chain. This sample is part of a study of blood T cell repertoires in COVID-19. For the study at large: Samples came from the United States, Italy and Spain, spanning acute and convalescent COVID-19. PBMCs, B-cell-depleted T cells, or T cells were the source of the cDNA or gDNA that made up the material.

Followed longitudinally, the Seattle patients had been enrolled during active infection. Clones were read by immunoSEQ multiplex PCR, and TCRdb kept only the in-frame ones, dropping some. Among 300,000 to 400,000 clones listed, about nine tenths were seen once. The sample was peripheral blood. The source of this sequence is a woman aged 45 to 65 with COVID-19, enrolled during active disease.

CDR3 coding DNA: TGTGCCAGCCAGACTAGCGGTACGAACACCGGGGAGCTGTTTTTT. Translating gives CASQTSGTNTGELFF. The gene calls are TRBV9 and TRBJ2-2; the match to TRBD2 covers 9 bases. The CDR3 runs to 15 residues. CDR1 is SGDLS and CDR2 is YYNGEE in the germline V gene. J was trimmed by 0 bases and V by 7 bases; bases with no gene match: 4.